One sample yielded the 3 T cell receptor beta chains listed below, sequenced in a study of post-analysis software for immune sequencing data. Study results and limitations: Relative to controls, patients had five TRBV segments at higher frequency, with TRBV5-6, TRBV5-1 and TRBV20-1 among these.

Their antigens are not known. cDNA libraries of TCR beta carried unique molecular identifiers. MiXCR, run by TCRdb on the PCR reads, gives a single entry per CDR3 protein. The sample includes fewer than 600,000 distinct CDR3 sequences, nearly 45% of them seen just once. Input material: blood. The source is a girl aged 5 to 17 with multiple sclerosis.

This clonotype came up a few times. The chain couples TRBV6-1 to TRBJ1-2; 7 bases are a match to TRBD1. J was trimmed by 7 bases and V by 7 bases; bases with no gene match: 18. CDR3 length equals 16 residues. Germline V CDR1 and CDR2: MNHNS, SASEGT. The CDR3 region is CASTRGRQGREGGYTF. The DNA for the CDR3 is TGTGCCAGCACCCGCGGAAGACAGGGCCGAGAGGGTGGCTACACCTTC.

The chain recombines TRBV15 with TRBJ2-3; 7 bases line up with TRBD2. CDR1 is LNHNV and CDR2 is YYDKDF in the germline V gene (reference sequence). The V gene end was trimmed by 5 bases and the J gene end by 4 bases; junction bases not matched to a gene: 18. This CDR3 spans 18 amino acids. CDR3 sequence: CATSPWAPGGGAADTQYF. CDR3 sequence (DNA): TGTGCCACCAGCCCCTGGGCACCGGGAGGTGGTGCTGCAGATACGCAGTATTTT.

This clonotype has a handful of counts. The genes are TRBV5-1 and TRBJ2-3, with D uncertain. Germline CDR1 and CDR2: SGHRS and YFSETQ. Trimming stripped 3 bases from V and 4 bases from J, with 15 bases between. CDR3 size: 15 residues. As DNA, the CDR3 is TGCGCCAGCAGCTCGGATCCGGAATTTTCAGATACGCAGTATTTT. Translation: CASSSDPEFSDTQYF.